This T cell receptor (beta chain) comes out of a study of T-cell memory formation after mild COVID-19 (dated by TCRdb to the early 2020s). Some background on the complete study: TCR sequence clusters from the two donors were largely donor specific. T-cell clones expanding and contracting after mild COVID-19 in two donors were tracked by longitudinal TCRalpha and TCRbeta repertoire sequencing. The cohort comprised two young, previously healthy adult volunteers, one female and one male.

In regard to this clonotype: Its antigen target is currently unknown. The input lacks base qualities; no much larger clone sits a single base away.

The sequencer listed for this sample is Illumina NovaSeq 6000. Using 5'RACE with constant-segment primers, TCRalpha and TCRbeta cDNA libraries were constructed, with sample barcodes and unique molecular identifiers added in the process. Trizol reagent was used to extract RNA from every sample. Library amplification was performed in two PCR steps, and a second sample barcode and Illumina TruSeq adapters were introduced in the second step. The libraries were sequenced on an Illumina NovaSeq using 2 x 150 bp paired-end reads. The published analysis was carried out like this. Reads were demultiplexed and collapsed into UMI-guided consensus sequences with migec v1.2.7. Using mixcr v2.1.11, UMI consensuses were aligned to TRA and TRB V and J templates and then assembled into clonotypes. Expanded or contracted clonotypes were those called significant by both edgeR and NoisET, with noise models trained on biological replicates. For edgeR calls, the thresholds were a false discovery rate-adjusted p below 0.01 and a log2 fold-change of 1. PCA with hierarchical clustering of max-normalized trajectories of the 1000 most abundant clonotypes was used as exploratory dynamics analysis. Separately sequenced CD4+ and CD8+ repertoires were used to assign the CD4 or CD8 phenotype of responding clones. In-frame beta chains were kept once TCRdb had trimmed the public reads at Q25 with fastp and called clones with MiXCR. Entries that share a CDR3 protein sequence are merged under the most common genes and DNA. The authors' filters were not applied to this entry. Recorded for this sample are around 500,000 distinct CDR3 sequences; about 20% of them occurred a single time. The ten largest clones take up 10% to 15% of the sample.

The V end loses 5 bases and the J end loses 8 bases, and a stretch of 16 bases separates them. Taken from the germline V gene (reference sequence), the CDR1 and CDR2 loops are DFQATT and SNEGSKA. The CDR3 holds 14 amino acids from the cysteine to the phenylalanine. Only the CDR3 part of the read is kept: 42 bases, read in frame from the first base. Ficoll-Paque density gradient centrifugation was used to isolate PBMCs. Points the paper makes about the study in general: Contracting CD4+ clones turned up mainly in the CM and EM memory subsets, whereas EMRA was where CD8+ clones were enriched. Some responding clones were found in pre-infection memory, which suggests that pre-existing cross-reactive memory T cells took part in the SARS-CoV-2 response. SARS-CoV-2 specificity was not confirmed for the second-wave clones peaking on day 37. Only a couple of mild cases were covered by the study, and larger cohorts that include severe cases with pre-infection samples were considered necessary. Balanced CD4/CD8 phenotypes were observed for clones contracting from day 15 to 85, whereas a bias towards CD4+ was observed for a second wave of clones expanding from day 15 to 37.

Sequencing was done on a sample of PBMCs or a T cell subset sorted from them (not recorded which). The sequence joins TRBV20-1 to TRBJ1-6, with the D gene too uncertain to name. The origin of this receptor is an adult woman who had mild COVID-19 (a few samples of this study predate the infection). The sample titles of this study are shuffled in the database, so cell type and time point are left out; the donor was told from shared clones. The CDR3 loop reads CSASRTAKDSPLHF. The DNA sequence is given as TGCAGTGCTTCCAGGACTGCAAAAGATTCACCCCTCCACTTT.